This T cell receptor beta chain appears in the sequencing data of a study of Ad26.COV2.S vaccination and SARS-CoV-2 variants. The overall study: Enrollment placed the donor in the COV1001 Ad26.COV2.S trial arm. The study, taken as a whole, reports: Assessments of TCR breadth and depth may have underestimated the total T cell responses.

Sequencing was performed with immunoSEQ multiplex PCR; in TCRdb, only in-frame clones are kept and a portion is missing. Of 410,000 or so clones in the sample, about 92% are singletons; the top ten hold 1.5% to 2%. The J segment lost 5 bases and the V segment lost 4 bases, leaving 10 bases of the junction unmatched. CDR1 is SGHNT, CDR2 YYREEE, per germline (reference sequence). The CDR3 contains 16 residues. Treatment here: some 20 received Ad26.COV2.S at low or high dose, single or two shots; five or six received placebo; per-sample allocation not given. Day 63 after the first injection of vaccine or placebo was the sampling time. The donor's status was that of an adult aged 18-55 years in Boston. Of note for this clone: What it recognizes is unknown.

This sample comprised peripheral blood, obtained in a trial of Ad26.COV2.S vaccine versus placebo. The chain carries TRBV5-4 and TRBJ2-2, with 8 bases lining up with TRBD2. The source of this sequence is a person between 18 and 59 years old who received the Ad26.COV2.S COVID-19 vaccine or a placebo. CDR3 DNA: TGTGCCAGCAGCGCGGTCGGCGGGGGGTTGACCGGGGAGCTGTTTTTT. Residues: CASSAVGGGLTGELFF. The whole variable domain, filled in from reference TRBV5-4 and TRBJ2-2, reads ETGVTQSPTHLIKTRGQQVTLRCSSQSGHNTVSWYQQALGQGPQFIFQYYREEENGRGNFPPRFSGLQFPNYSSELNVNALELDDSALYLCASSAVGGGLTGELFFGEGSRLTVL.